The rows below give T cell receptor beta chains drawn from one sample of a study of blood T cell repertoires in COVID-19. Profiling relied on immunoSEQ multiplex PCR, and the TCRdb table lists in-frame clones only, not all of them. The sample lists about 150,000 clones, approximately 85% occurring once. The sample was peripheral blood. These receptors were collected from an older woman with COVID-19, enrolled during active disease. The CDR3 runs from the conserved cysteine through the conserved F or W. The order of the fields is clone size, D gene, J gene, V gene, CDR3 protein, CDR3 DNA. D genes are given only for firm matches. Not all rows give a size; the values are once, few, many and, for expanded clones, a class.

abundance: NA
d_gene: NA
j_gene: TRBJ1-2
v_gene: TRBV30
CDR3aa: CAWSVLTGTYGYTF
CDR3nt: TGTGCCTGGAGTGTCCTGACAGGTACCTATGGCTACACCTTC

abundance: once
d_gene: NA
j_gene: TRBJ2-1
v_gene: TRBV12-5
CDR3aa: CASGPSLGGNEQFF
CDR3nt: TGTGCTAGTGGTCCAAGCCTGGGAGGCAATGAGCAGTTCTTC

abundance: NA
d_gene: NA
j_gene: TRBJ1-4
v_gene: TRBV29-1
CDR3aa: CSVQGLGEKLFF
CDR3nt: TGCAGCGTACAGGGTTTAGGTGAAAAACTGTTTTTT

abundance: few
d_gene: TRBD2
j_gene: TRBJ2-7
v_gene: TRBV5-5
CDR3aa: CASSLVSGLAIYEQYF
CDR3nt: TGTGCCAGCAGCTTGGTCTCCGGACTAGCGATCTACGAGCAGTACTTC

abundance: NA
d_gene: NA
j_gene: TRBJ2-6
v_gene: TRBV5-1
CDR3aa: CASSLIAGPSGANVLTF
CDR3nt: TGCGCCAGCAGCTTGATTGCAGGGCCCTCTGGGGCCAACGTCCTGACTTTC

abundance: once
d_gene: NA
j_gene: TRBJ2-1
v_gene: TRBV7-8
CDR3aa: CASSLTSSYNEQFF
CDR3nt: TGTGCCAGCAGCTTAACTAGTTCCTACAATGAGCAGTTCTTC

abundance: once
d_gene: NA
j_gene: TRBJ2-7
v_gene: TRBV6-5
CDR3aa: CASSWGGSYEQYF
CDR3nt: TGTGCCAGCAGTTGGGGCGGCTCCTACGAGCAGTACTTC

abundance: NA
d_gene: TRBD1
j_gene: TRBJ1-1
v_gene: TRBV18
CDR3aa: CASSETGTGILNTEAFF
CDR3nt: TGTGCCAGCTCGGAGACAGGGACGGGTATTTTGAACACTGAAGCTTTCTTT

abundance: NA
d_gene: TRBD1
j_gene: TRBJ1-1
v_gene: TRBV6-5
CDR3aa: CASIRTGGYTEAFF
CDR3nt: TGTGCCAGCATCCGGACAGGGGGGTATACTGAAGCTTTCTTT

abundance: NA
d_gene: NA
j_gene: TRBJ2-1
v_gene: TRBV7-2
CDR3aa: CASSLAPRQGEQFF
CDR3nt: TGTGCCAGCAGCTTAGCGCCAAGGCAGGGAGAGCAGTTCTTC

abundance: NA
d_gene: NA
j_gene: TRBJ1-1
v_gene: TRBV5-1
CDR3aa: CASSLERGRTEAFF
CDR3nt: TGCGCCAGCAGCTTGGAGCGGGGGAGGACTGAAGCTTTCTTT

abundance: NA
d_gene: NA
j_gene: TRBJ2-3
v_gene: TRBV5-1
CDR3aa: CASSWAGDTQYF
CDR3nt: TGCGCCAGCAGCTGGGCGGGGGATACGCAGTATTTT